This T cell receptor (beta chain) originates from a study of Ad26.COV2.S vaccination and SARS-CoV-2 variants. At the level of the study: By the intramuscular route, Ad26.COV2.S was given once, or twice 56 days apart.

To note about this clone: Its antigen is unidentified.

Method: immunoSEQ multiplex PCR; TCRdb's copy keeps in-frame clones and lacks some. The profile covers around 310,000 clones, with 75% to 90% appearing a single time and around 5.5% taken by the ten largest. Study-level points and caveats: Reports say spike-specific CD8+ and CD4+ T cell responses covered substantial breadth after vaccination. Vaccinated and placebo-treated recipients had similar non-spike TCR breadth.

Germline V gives CDR1 MNHEY, CDR2 SVGAGI. The CDR3 contains 13 residues. With 8 bases removed from V and 8 bases from J, the gap between germline ends came to 18 bases. Described treatment: roughly 20 received Ad26.COV2.S at low or high dose, single or two shots; about 5 received placebo; per-sample allocation not given. Sampling happened 63 days after the first vaccine or placebo injection. This sample comprised peripheral blood, obtained in a trial of Ad26.COV2.S vaccine versus placebo. The rearrangement links TRBV6-5 to TRBJ1-2, with unresolved D. The sequence was collected from a person between 18 and 59 years old who received the Ad26.COV2.S COVID-19 vaccine or a placebo. The CDR3 DNA reads as TGTGCCAGCGTCGGAGGAGCTTTTAGAGGCTACACCTTC. It specifies CASVGGAFRGYTF.